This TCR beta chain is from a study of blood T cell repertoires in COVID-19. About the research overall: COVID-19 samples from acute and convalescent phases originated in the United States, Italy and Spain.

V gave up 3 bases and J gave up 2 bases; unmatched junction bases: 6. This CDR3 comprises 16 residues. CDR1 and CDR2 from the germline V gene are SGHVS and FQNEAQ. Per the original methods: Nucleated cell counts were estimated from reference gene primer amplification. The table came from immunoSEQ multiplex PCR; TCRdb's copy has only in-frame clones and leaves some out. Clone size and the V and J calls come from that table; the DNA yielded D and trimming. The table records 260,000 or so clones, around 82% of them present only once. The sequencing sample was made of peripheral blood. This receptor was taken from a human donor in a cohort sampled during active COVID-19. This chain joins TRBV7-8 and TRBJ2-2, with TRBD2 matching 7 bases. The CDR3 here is CASSLGLQINTGELFF. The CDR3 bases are TGTGCCAGCAGCTTGGGACTACAGATTAACACCGGGGAGCTGTTTTTT.